The 18 T cell receptor beta chains below all came from one sample that was sequenced in a study of T-cell memory formation after mild COVID-19. TCRdb independently ran MiXCR on the 5' RACE reads; one entry per CDR3 protein. In the table there are roughly 450,000 distinct CDR3 sequences, roughly 17% of which are singletons. The sequenced material came from PBMCs or a T cell subset sorted from them (not recorded which). These receptors originate from a man aged 18-30 years who had mild COVID-19 (a few samples of this study predate the infection). Cell type and time point are not known.

This clonotype was observed a few times. V usage is TRBV7-3 and J usage is TRBJ2-5; the D gene is possibly TRBD2 (7 bases). The V end was cut by 3 bases, the J end by 2 bases, with 16 bases between. This CDR3 spans 16 amino acids. Germline assignment: CDR1 SGHTA and CDR2 FQGTGA. The CDR3 region has the DNA TGTGCCAGCAGCTTGAGTGGGGGGGCAGGGCAAGAGACCCAGTACTTC. It codes for CASSLSGGAGQETQYF.

This clonotype was observed a few times. This chain uses TRBV4-3 with TRBJ1-1; D unresolved. Trimming took 1 base from V and 4 from J, leaving 19 bases between them. The CDR3 contains 17 residues. Per germline, CDR1 LGHNA and CDR2 YSLEER. In DNA, the CDR3 is TGCGCCAGCAGCCAAGGGGCTCTACAGTGGTCTAGCACTGAAGCTTTCTTT. It yields the protein CASSQGALQWSSTEAFF.

This clonotype was counted between two and nine times. V is TRBV6-5 and J is TRBJ1-1, with D unclear. CDR3 size: 13 residues. V gave up 4 bases and J gave up 1 base, with 7 bases separating them. Germline values: CDR1 MNHEY, CDR2 SVGAGI. The CDR3 bases are TGTGCCAGCAGTTCGTTCGGGAACACTGAAGCTTTCTTT. Its protein product is CASSSFGNTEAFF.

In DNA form, the CDR3 reads TGTGCCAGCAGTAGGGAGTGGGAGACCCAGTACTTC. Translation: CASSREWETQYF. J is TRBJ2-5 and V is TRBV25-1; tentatively, D is TRBD2 (5 bases). This CDR3 contains 12 residues. Germline V gene sequence: CDR1 MGHDK, CDR2 SYGVNS. V lost 5 bases and J 5 bases, leaving 9 bases between the germline ends.

The gene calls are TRBV6-6 and TRBJ1-1; unclear D gene. The germline V gene encodes CDR1 MNHNY and CDR2 SVGAGI (reference sequence). Trimming took 7 bases from V and 3 from J, leaving 18 bases between them. The CDR3 is 15 amino acids. DNA of the CDR3: TGTGCCAGCACTCCCCCGGGTTGGTGGGACACTGAAGCTTTCTTT. It yields the protein CASTPPGWWDTEAFF.

This clonotype was observed a handful of times. V and J are TRBV12-3 or TRBV12-4 and TRBJ2-2; possibly TRBD2 for D (5 bases). This CDR3 region has 16 residues. Trimming left V 3 bases short and J 0 bases short, with 11 bases between. The CDR3 loop reads CASSLGVLANTGELFF. The CDR3 nucleotides are TGTGCCAGCAGTTTGGGAGTCCTCGCGAACACCGGGGAGCTGTTTTTT.

This clonotype was found a few times. This sequence joins TRBV4-3 and TRBJ1-4; possibly TRBD1 for D (5 bases). Per the germline V gene, CDR1 is LGHNA and CDR2 is YSLEER. V was clipped by 4 bases and J by 5 bases, with 20 bases between them. The CDR3 has 17 amino acids. The CDR3 spells CASSRGFVGAPNEKLFF. The CDR3, as DNA: TGCGCCAGCAGCCGGGGGTTTGTCGGAGCCCCGAATGAAAAACTGTTTTTT.

The chain carries TRBV11-3 and TRBJ2-1, with unresolved D. V lost 0 bases to trimming and J lost 0 bases, with 6 bases between them. Germline values: CDR1 SGHNT, CDR2 YENEEA. This CDR3 is built from 15 residues. CDR3 in DNA: TGTGCCAGCAGCTTAGAGTCCGCCTCCTACAATGAGCAGTTCTTC. This translates into CASSLESASYNEQFF.

This clonotype was seen a few times. This chain connects TRBV29-1 to TRBJ1-1, with D possibly being TRBD1 (5 bases). V was pared by 1 base and J by 10 bases, with 19 bases between. CDR3 length equals 14 residues. The germline gives CDR1 SQVTM, CDR2 ANQGSEA. CDR3 bases: TGCAGCGTTGAAGTTCCCTACGCTGGGGGAACAGCTTTCTTT. As protein: CSVEVPYAGGTAFF.

A single count supports this clonotype. This chain uses TRBV27 with TRBJ2-3; the D gene is possibly TRBD2 (8 bases). V was pared by 5 bases and J by 4 bases, with 13 bases between. From germline, CDR1 is MNHEY and CDR2 SMNVEV (reference sequence). This CDR3 contains 14 residues. In DNA, the CDR3 is TGTGCCAGCAGTCGGGGGGGGACAGCAGATACGCAGTATTTT. It is translated as CASSRGGTADTQYF.

This clonotype was seen only a few times. The rearrangement joins TRBV5-1 to TRBJ1-1; 7 bases align to TRBD1. This CDR3 region has 15 residues. V lost 1 base, J lost 4 bases, and 7 bases stayed unmatched. Looked up from germline, CDR1 is SGHRS and CDR2 is YFSETQ. The CDR3: CASSLNQGGSTEAFF. In DNA, the CDR3 is TGCGCCAGCAGCTTGAACCAGGGGGGAAGCACTGAAGCTTTCTTT.

The rearrangement uses TRBV20-1 and TRBJ2-5; TRBD1 is a possible D gene (5 bases). This CDR3 region has 14 residues. Trimming took off 5 bases at V and 0 bases at J, with 13 bases between the two ends. The germline V gene has CDR1 DFQATT and CDR2 SNEGSKA (reference sequence). The DNA of the CDR3 is TGCAGTGCTCGACGATTCAGGGACCAAGAGACCCAGTACTTC. Translated, it gives CSARRFRDQETQYF.

This clonotype was counted at least ten times. This sequence joins TRBV12-3 or TRBV12-4 and TRBJ2-7; 7 bases agree with TRBD1. The CDR3 runs 13 residues. The trim removed 4 bases at V and 6 bases at J, leaving 6 bases unmatched. Here the CDR3 reads CASSSYRGSEQYF. DNA of the CDR3: TGTGCCAGCAGTTCTTACAGGGGTTCCGAGCAGTACTTC.

The chain recombines TRBV5-1 with TRBJ1-1; TRBD1 agrees at 10 bases. The CDR3 covers 15 residues. Germline V CDR1 and CDR2: SGHRS, YFSETQ. J was trimmed by 1 base and V by 5 bases; bases with no gene match: 5. In nucleotides, the CDR3 is TGCGCCAGCAGGACAGGGGGCGCTTGGAACACTGAAGCTTTCTTT. Amino acids: CASRTGGAWNTEAFF.

The V call is TRBV7-6, the J call TRBJ2-7, with D tentatively TRBD2 (6 bases). The CDR3 has 15 amino acids. The germline V gene has CDR1 SGHVS and CDR2 FNYEAQ. Trimming removed 1 base at V and 4 bases at J, with 14 bases between. The DNA for the CDR3 is TGTGCCAGCAGCTTAGTCCTGCGGGGAGTATACGAGCAGTACTTC. Amino acid sequence: CASSLVLRGVYEQYF.

This clonotype was observed a few times. The V and J genes are TRBV18 and TRBJ2-4, with 7 bases matching TRBD1. The V segment lost 2 bases and the J segment 0 bases; nucleotides outside the gene matches: 4. The CDR3 has 16 amino acids. CDR1 and CDR2 (germline): KGHSH, LQKENI. The CDR3, as DNA: TGTGCCAGCTCACCAAGACAGGGACGAGCCAAAAACATTCAGTACTTC. Translated, it gives CASSPRQGRAKNIQYF.

This clonotype was detected only a few times. The V gene is TRBV7-9, the J gene TRBJ2-5; 8 bases agree with TRBD2. Germline V lookup: CDR1 SEHNR, CDR2 FQNEAQ (reference sequence). The trim removed 1 base at V and 1 base at J, leaving 5 bases unmatched. The CDR3 spans 16 residues. CDR3 DNA: TGTGCCAGCAGCTTAGGGACTAGCCTGGCCCAAGAGACCCAGTACTTC. Translation gives CASSLGTSLAQETQYF. The full variable domain, its missing parts supplied by reference TRBV7-9 and TRBJ2-5, is DTGVSQNPRHKITKRGQNVTFRCDPISEHNRLYWYRQTLGQGPEFLTYFQNEAQLEKSRLLSDRFSAERPKGSFSTLEIQRTEQGDSAMYLCASSLGTSLAQETQYFGPGTRLLVL.

V gene TRBV12-3 or TRBV12-4 combines with J gene TRBJ1-2; D is undetermined. The CDR3 is 16 amino acids. V was shortened by 4 bases and J by 7 bases, with 22 bases between the two germline ends. Written as DNA, the CDR3 is TGTGCCAGCAGTTCGTCCTGGGAGGGCTTCCCTGGTGGCTACACCTTC. Protein: CASSSSWEGFPGGYTF.